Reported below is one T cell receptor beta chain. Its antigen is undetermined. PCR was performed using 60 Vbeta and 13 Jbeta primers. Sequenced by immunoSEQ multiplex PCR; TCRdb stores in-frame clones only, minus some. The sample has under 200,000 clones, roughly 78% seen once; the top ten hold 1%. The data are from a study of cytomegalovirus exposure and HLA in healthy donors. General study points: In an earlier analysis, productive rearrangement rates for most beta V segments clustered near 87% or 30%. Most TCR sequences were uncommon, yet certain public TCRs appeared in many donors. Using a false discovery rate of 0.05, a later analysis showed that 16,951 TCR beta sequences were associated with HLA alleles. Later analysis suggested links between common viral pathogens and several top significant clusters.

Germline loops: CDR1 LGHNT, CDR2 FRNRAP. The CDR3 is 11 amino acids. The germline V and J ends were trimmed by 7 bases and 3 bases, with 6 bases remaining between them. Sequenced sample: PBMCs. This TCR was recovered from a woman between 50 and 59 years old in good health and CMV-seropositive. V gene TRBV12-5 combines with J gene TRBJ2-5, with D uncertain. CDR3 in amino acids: CASAREETQYF. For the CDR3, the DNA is TGTGCTAGTGCCCGGGAAGAGACCCAGTACTTC. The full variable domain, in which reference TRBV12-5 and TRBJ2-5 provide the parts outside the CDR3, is DARVTQTPRHKVTEMGQEVTMRCQPILGHNTVFWYRQTMMQGLELLAYFRNRAPLDDSGMPKDRFSAEMPDATLATLKIQPSEPRDSAVYFCASAREETQYFGPGTRLLVL.